Each of the 7 T cell receptor beta chains below was sequenced from the same sample in a study of shared clonotypes between healthy human individuals. Using immunoSEQ multiplex PCR, the repertoire was profiled, and TCRdb retains in-frame clones only, with some absent. The sample comprises some 550,000 clones, around 97% of which are singletons, and roughly 0.055% rests with the top ten. Sequencing input: naive CD4+ T cells sorted from blood. Noted subset: CD45RA+ positively selected. Receptors originate from a woman under 40 in good health.

The J gene is TRBJ1-5, the V gene TRBV28; no firm D call. The V and J ends lost 1 base and 8 bases respectively, with 9 bases between them. This CDR3 region has 13 residues. Germline values: CDR1 MDHEN, CDR2 SYDVKM. The CDR3 DNA reads TGTGCCAGCAGTTTATACCCATTTGAGCCCCAGCATTTT. Its protein product is CASSLYPFEPQHF.

The V and J genes are TRBV6-1 and TRBJ1-2; TRBD1 matches at 9 bases. Germline V lookup: CDR1 MNHNS, CDR2 SASEGT. J gave up 6 bases and V 6 bases, and 8 bases lay outside the gene matches. This CDR3 spans 14 amino acids. For the CDR3, the DNA is TGTGCCAGCAGCCCCGGGACAGGGCTCCATGGCTACACCTTC. Its translation is CASSPGTGLHGYTF.

The chain is built from TRBV28 and TRBJ2-7; no reliable D call. Trimming took off 3 bases at V and 1 base at J, with 10 bases between the two ends. CDR1 is MDHEN and CDR2 is SYDVKM in the germline V gene. The CDR3 is made up of 14 amino acids. CDR3 protein: CASSLVGLSYEQYF. Written as DNA, the CDR3 is TGTGCCAGCAGTTTGGTCGGTTTATCCTACGAGCAGTACTTC.

The chain joins TRBV11-2 to TRBJ1-2; TRBD1 might be the D (5 bases). This CDR3 comprises 16 residues. Trimming removed 5 bases from V and 5 bases from J, with 21 bases in between. CDR1 and CDR2 (germline): SGHAT, FQNNGV. The CDR3 loop reads CASSRSGVEGYYGYTF. Here the CDR3 DNA reads TGTGCCAGCAGCCGGTCGGGGGTCGAGGGCTATTATGGCTACACCTTC.

The chain joins TRBV11-2 to TRBJ2-1; D gene uncertain. The germline V and J ends were trimmed by 5 bases and 5 bases, with 16 bases remaining between them. The CDR3 has 15 amino acids. Germline V CDR1 and CDR2: SGHAT, FQNNGV. The CDR3 DNA reads TGTGCCAGCAGCCGCCGCCTAGAGGTGGACAATGAGCAGTTCTTC. It encodes CASSRRLEVDNEQFF.

This sequence joins TRBV6-1 and TRBJ2-7, with 10 bases identical to TRBD2. CDR1 and CDR2 from the germline V gene are MNHNS and SASEGT. The V segment lost 8 bases and the J segment 1 base; nucleotides outside the gene matches: 2. The CDR3 contains 13 residues. CDR3 amino acids: CASGLADSYEQYF. CDR3 in DNA: TGTGCCAGCGGACTAGCGGATTCCTACGAGCAGTACTTC.

The chain couples TRBV4-2 to TRBJ1-1, with a weak D call TRBD1 (6 bases). CDR1 and CDR2 (germline): LGHNA, YNFKEQ. V was pared by 4 bases and J by 1 base, with 16 bases between. This CDR3 contains 16 residues. The CDR3 here is CASSLSNRVWNTEAFF. The CDR3 nucleotides read TGTGCCAGCAGCCTAAGTAACAGGGTATGGAACACTGAAGCTTTCTTT.